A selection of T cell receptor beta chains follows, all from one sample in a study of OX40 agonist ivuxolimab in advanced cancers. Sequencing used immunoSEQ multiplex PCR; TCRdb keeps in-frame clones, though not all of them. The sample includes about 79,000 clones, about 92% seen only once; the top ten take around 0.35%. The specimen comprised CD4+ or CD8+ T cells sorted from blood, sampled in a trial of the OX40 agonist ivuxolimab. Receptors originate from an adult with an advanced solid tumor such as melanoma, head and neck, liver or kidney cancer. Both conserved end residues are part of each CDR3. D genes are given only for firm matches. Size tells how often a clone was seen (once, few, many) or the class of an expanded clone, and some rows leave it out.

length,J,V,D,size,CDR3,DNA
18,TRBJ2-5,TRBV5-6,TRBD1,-,CASSLGQGPLSDQETQYF,TGTGCCAGCAGCTTGGGACAGGGGCCATTATCGGACCAAGAGACCCAGTACTTC
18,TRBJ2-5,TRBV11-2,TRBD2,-,CASSLEGSGGAWQETQYF,TGTGCCAGCAGCTTAGAAGGGAGCGGGGGGGCCTGGCAAGAGACCCAGTACTTC
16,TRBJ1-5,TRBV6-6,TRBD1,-,CASSYRTGVGNQPQHF,TGTGCCAGCAGTTACCGGACAGGGGTCGGCAATCAGCCCCAGCATTTT
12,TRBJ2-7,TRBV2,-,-,CATEGTAYEQYF,TGTGCCACAGAGGGCACTGCCTACGAGCAGTACTTC
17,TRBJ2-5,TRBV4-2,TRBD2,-,CASSQDQERGISETQYF,TGTGCCAGCAGCCAAGATCAAGAGCGGGGAATATCAGAGACCCAGTACTTC
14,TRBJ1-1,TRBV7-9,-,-,CASSSYREHTEAFF,TGTGCCAGCAGCTCCTACAGGGAACACACTGAAGCTTTCTTT
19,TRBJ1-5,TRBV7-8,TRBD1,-,CASSFFLGQGAESNQPQHF,TGTGCCAGCAGCTTTTTTTTGGGACAGGGGGCGGAAAGCAATCAGCCCCAGCATTTT
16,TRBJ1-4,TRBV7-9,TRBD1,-,CASSLVNRGGNEKLFF,TGTGCCAGCAGCTTAGTAAACAGGGGAGGGAATGAAAAACTGTTTTTT
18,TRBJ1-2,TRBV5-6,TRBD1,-,CASSEPASTLTGLYGYTF,TGTGCCAGCAGCGAGCCGGCCTCAACCTTGACAGGGCTCTATGGCTACACCTTC
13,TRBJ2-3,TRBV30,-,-,CASTDSSTDTQYF,TGTGCTTCAACTGACAGCTCCACAGATACGCAGTATTTT
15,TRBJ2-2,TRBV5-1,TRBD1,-,CASRRQGTNTGELFF,TGCGCCAGCAGACGACAGGGGACAAACACCGGGGAGCTGTTTTTT
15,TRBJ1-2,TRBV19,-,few,CASSTLGAIIYGYTF,TGTGCCAGTAGTACCCTAGGGGCGATCATCTATGGCTACACCTTC
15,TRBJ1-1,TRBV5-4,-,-,CASSLGTGWNTEAFF,TGTGCCAGCAGCTTGGGAACAGGGTGGAACACTGAAGCTTTCTTT
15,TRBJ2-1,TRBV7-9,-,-,CASSLDSSSYNEQFF,TGTGCCAGCAGCTTGGACAGTAGCTCCTACAATGAGCAGTTCTTC
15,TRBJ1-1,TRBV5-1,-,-,CASSSDRGLITEAFF,TGCGCCAGCAGCTCCGACCGGGGGTTGATCACTGAAGCTTTCTTT
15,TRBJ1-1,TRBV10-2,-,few,CASSELESENTEAFF,TGCGCCAGCAGTGAGTTGGAGTCAGAGAACACTGAAGCTTTCTTT
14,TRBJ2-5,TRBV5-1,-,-,CASSLEAFGNTQYF,TGCGCCAGCAGCTTGGAGGCGTTTGGGAATACCCAGTACTTC
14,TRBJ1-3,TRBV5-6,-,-,CASRERGSGNTIYF,TGTGCCAGCAGAGAGAGAGGCTCTGGAAACACCATATATTTT
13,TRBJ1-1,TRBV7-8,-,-,CASSRIRDTEAFF,TGTGCCAGCAGTCGTATACGGGACACTGAAGCTTTCTTT
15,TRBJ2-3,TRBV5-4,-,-,CASSLQAGLTDTQYF,TGTGCCAGCAGCTTACAGGCAGGACTCACAGATACGCAGTATTTT
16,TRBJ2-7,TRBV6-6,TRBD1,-,CASSWPPGQRTYEQYF,TGTGCCAGCAGTTGGCCTCCGGGACAGCGAACCTACGAGCAGTACTTC
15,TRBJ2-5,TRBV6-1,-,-,CASSEGGKGQETQYF,TGTGCCAGCAGTGAGGGTGGGAAGGGGCAAGAGACCCAGTACTTC
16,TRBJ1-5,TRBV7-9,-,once,CASSLAGGDSNQPQHF,TGTGCCAGCAGCTTAGCAGGAGGGGATAGCAATCAGCCCCAGCATTTT
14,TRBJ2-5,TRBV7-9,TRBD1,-,CASSYGQGEETQYF,TGTGCCAGCAGCTACGGACAGGGGGAAGAGACCCAGTACTTC
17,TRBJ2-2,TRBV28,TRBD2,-,CASRKPSGVRHTGELFF,TGTGCCAGCAGAAAACCGAGCGGGGTCAGACACACCGGGGAGCTGTTTTTT
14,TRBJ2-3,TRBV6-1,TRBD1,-,CASRADRRGDTQYF,TGTGCCAGCAGAGCGGACAGGAGAGGTGATACGCAGTATTTT
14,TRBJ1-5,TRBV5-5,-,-,CASSLAQSNQPQHF,TGTGCCAGCAGCTTGGCACAGTCGAATCAGCCCCAGCATTTT
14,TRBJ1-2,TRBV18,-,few,CASSPAENHYGYTF,TGTGCCAGCTCACCCGCAGAGAACCACTATGGCTACACCTTC
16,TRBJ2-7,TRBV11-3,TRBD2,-,CASSLDGGIGRGEQYF,TGTGCCAGCAGCTTAGACGGCGGAATAGGGAGGGGCGAGCAGTACTTC
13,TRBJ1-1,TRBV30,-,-,CAWSPEGNTEAFF,TGTGCCTGGAGTCCCGAGGGGAACACTGAAGCTTTCTTT
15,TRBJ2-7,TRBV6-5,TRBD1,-,CASSYPGQGAHEQYF,TGTGCCAGCAGTTACCCGGGACAGGGAGCCCACGAGCAGTACTTC
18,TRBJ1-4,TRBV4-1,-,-,CASSQDHEVTGINEKLFF,TGCGCCAGCAGCCAAGATCACGAAGTTACAGGAATCAATGAAAAACTGTTTTTT
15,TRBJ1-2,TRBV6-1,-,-,CASSEIGAQNYGYTF,TGTGCCAGCAGTGAAATTGGGGCACAGAACTATGGCTACACCTTC
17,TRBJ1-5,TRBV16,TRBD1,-,CASSQSGQGRSNQPQHF,TGTGCCAGCAGCCAATCGGGACAGGGGCGATCAAATCAGCCCCAGCATTTT
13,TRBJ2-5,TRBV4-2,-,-,CASSRGVEETQYF,TGTGCCAGCAGCAGAGGTGTGGAGGAGACCCAGTACTTC
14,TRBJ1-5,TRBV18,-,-,CASSSGLSNQPQHF,TGTGCCAGCTCATCAGGGTTGAGCAATCAGCCCCAGCATTTT
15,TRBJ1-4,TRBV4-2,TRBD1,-,CASSPDRGKTEKLFF,TGTGCCAGCAGCCCGGACAGGGGGAAGACGGAAAAACTGTTTTTT
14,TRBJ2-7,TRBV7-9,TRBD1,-,CASSSPGQGYEQYF,TGTGCCAGCAGTTCACCGGGACAGGGGTACGAGCAGTACTTC
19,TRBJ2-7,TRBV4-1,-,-,CASSQEVGRFTVVSYEQYF,TGCGCCAGCAGCCAAGAGGTGGGACGGTTTACCGTTGTGTCCTACGAGCAGTACTTC
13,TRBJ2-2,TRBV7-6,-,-,CASSSRVPGELFF,TGTGCCAGCAGCTCCAGGGTCCCCGGGGAGCTGTTTTTT
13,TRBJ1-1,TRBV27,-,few,CASRGVANTEAFF,TGTGCCAGCAGGGGAGTGGCGAACACTGAAGCTTTCTTT
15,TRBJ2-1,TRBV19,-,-,CASSIALGSAWVPFF,TGTGCCAGTAGTATCGCTCTGGGGAGCGCATGGGTACCGTTCTTC
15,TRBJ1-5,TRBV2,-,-,CASRADRMGNQPQHF,TGTGCCAGCAGGGCCGACAGGATGGGCAATCAGCCCCAGCATTTT
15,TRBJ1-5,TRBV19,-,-,CASSIGARSNQPQHF,TGTGCCAGTAGTATTGGGGCAAGAAGCAATCAGCCCCAGCATTTT
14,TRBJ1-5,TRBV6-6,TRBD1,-,CASREDRGPQPQHF,TGTGCCAGCAGGGAGGACAGGGGGCCTCAGCCCCAGCATTTT